This TCR beta chain was observed in a study of vaccination and CD4 T cells after COVID-19. This clonotype occurred once. The antigen is not known. The CDR3 length is 15 residues. With 6 bases removed from V and 1 base from J, the gap between germline ends came to 12 bases. Treatment of the sample: approximately nine-day PBMC culture with coronavirus spike peptide pools or control peptides (ViraFEST assay). Using peptide pools, antigen-specific T cells were expanded in ViraFEST before TCRs were sequenced. Sequenced with the Oncomine TCR Beta short-read assay was DNA taken from cultured CD4+ T cells. TCRdb re-called the PCR reads through MiXCR, storing one row per CDR3 protein. The sample shows about 15,000 distinct CDR3 sequences, about 33% of them seen only once.

The sample consisted of cultured CD4+ T cells from blood. The TCR was taken from a human donor with COVID-19. This rearrangement joins TRBV12-3 or TRBV12-4 to TRBJ2-2; D is possibly TRBD1 (5 bases). CDR3 DNA: TGTGCCAGCAGCCTCGGAGACAGGAACACCGGGGAGCTGTTTTTT. Its translation is CASSLGDRNTGELFF.